This TCR beta chain was captured by sequencing in a study of T cells expressing NK-cell markers. Across the whole study: Sorted T-cell subsets CD3+CD56+NKG2C+, CD3+CD56+NKG2C- and CD3+CD56-NKG2C+ were TCR beta-sequenced.

The CDR3 totals 16 residues. Germline V gives CDR1 SNHLY, CDR2 FYNNEI. The cDNA for TCR beta came from 5'RACE template switching with UMIs. TCRdb re-analyzed the 5' RACE reads; it lists each CDR3 protein once, without DNA. This sample contains around 470,000 distinct CDR3 sequences. Sequenced input: blood T cells: a sorted CD56 or NKG2C T cell subset, CD4+ or CD8+ T cells, or bulk PBMC T cells (not recorded which). The TCR comes from a woman aged 45-60 years in good health. The genes are TRBV2 and TRBJ1-5; TCRdb indicates TRBD1, and absent DNA this call remains unverified. CDR3 region: CASNTPGRISNQPQHF.